The 14 T cell receptor beta chains reported below all come from one sample, sequenced in a study of CD8 T cells in ankylosing spondylitis. One entry per CDR3 protein, called by TCRdb with MiXCR from the 5' RACE reads. The table lists 150,000 or so distinct CDR3 sequences, 30% to 40% of them singletons. Sequencing was carried out using synovial fluid, either unsorted or a sorted T cell fraction (not recorded which). The receptors here all came from a male donor with ankylosing spondylitis.

This clonotype showed up just a few times. This chain links TRBV19 with TRBJ2-4; TRBD2 aligns across 9 bases. Germline V lookup: CDR1 LNHDA, CDR2 SQIVND (reference sequence). The CDR3 has 15 amino acids. V lost 7 bases, J lost 0 bases, and 4 bases stayed unmatched. CDR3 in amino acids: CASMGTSLAKNIQYF. DNA of the CDR3: TGTGCCAGTATGGGGACTAGCCTAGCCAAAAACATTCAGTACTTC.

This clonotype was recorded many times. V is TRBV6-1 and J is TRBJ2-2; D call uncertain. V lost 6 bases and J 1 base, leaving 9 bases between the germline ends. Germline CDR1 reads MNHNS; CDR2 reads SASEGT. CDR3 length: 14 residues. The CDR3 here is CASSPKGNTGELFF. In DNA form, the CDR3 reads TGTGCCAGCAGCCCAAAGGGGAACACCGGGGAGCTGTTTTTT.

V gene TRBV7-2 combines with J gene TRBJ1-2; perhaps TRBD1 as D (5 bases). The V gene's germline CDR1 is SGHTA and CDR2 FQGNSA. V shed 1 base and J shed 4 bases, with 7 bases lying between them. The CDR3 covers 13 residues. CDR3: CASSLGDCYGYTF. The DNA for the CDR3 is TGTGCCAGCAGCTTAGGGGACTGCTATGGCTACACCTTC.

The chain has TRBV20-1 and TRBJ2-7; D remains unclear. Germline-derived CDR1 and CDR2 are DFQATT and SNEGSKA (reference sequence). V was pared by 3 bases and J by 6 bases, with 18 bases between. The CDR3 runs to 14 residues. CDR3 sequence reads: CSASRLAGGGEQYF. CDR3 bases: TGCAGTGCTAGCCGCTTGGCTGGCGGTGGCGAGCAGTACTTC.

V is TRBV25-1 and J is TRBJ2-1; 10 positions match TRBD2. Trimming cost V 5 bases and J 8 bases; bases outside gene matches: 6. Looked up from germline, CDR1 is MGHDK and CDR2 is SYGVNS. This CDR3 has 14 residues. CDR3 loop: CASSRASGRYEQFF. The CDR3 DNA sequence: TGTGCCAGCAGTCGGGCTAGCGGGAGATATGAGCAGTTCTTC.

This clonotype was found many times. The V call is TRBV12-3 or TRBV12-4, the J call TRBJ2-2; D uncertain. CDR3 size: 13 residues. Trimming cost V 7 bases and J 3 bases, with 9 bases left between them. The CDR3 here is CASTPWDTGELFF. Written as DNA, the CDR3 is TGTGCCAGCACCCCATGGGACACCGGGGAGCTGTTTTTT.

This clonotype was picked up a small number of times. The chain has TRBV9 and TRBJ2-3, with 7 bases matching TRBD2. The CDR3 is 14 residues long. The ends lost 0 bases at V and 4 bases at J; junction bases unmatched: 2. In germline, CDR1 is SGDLS, CDR2 YYNGEE. The CDR3 region has the DNA TGTGCCAGCAGCGTAGTGGCGGGGGCAGATACGCAGTATTTT. This encodes CASSVVAGADTQYF.

This clonotype was detected ten times or more. The J gene is TRBJ1-2, the V gene TRBV5-1; D might be TRBD1 (5 bases). Per germline, CDR1 SGHRS and CDR2 YFSETQ. The CDR3 runs to 13 residues. V shed 4 bases and J shed 4 bases, with 11 bases lying between them. The CDR3 coding sequence is TGCGCCAGCAGCAATACTCAGGGCTATGGCTACACCTTC. Protein sequence: CASSNTQGYGYTF.

J is TRBJ2-7 and V is TRBV5-1; TRBD1 aligns across 8 bases. There are 14 residues in the CDR3. The ends lost 1 base at V and 6 bases at J; junction bases unmatched: 6. Germline loops: CDR1 SGHRS, CDR2 YFSETQ. The CDR3 here is CASSLKGTGIEQYF. The CDR3 coding sequence is TGCGCCAGCAGCTTGAAGGGGACAGGAATCGAGCAGTACTTC.

This chain joins TRBV11-3 and TRBJ2-7; D gene unclear. CDR1 and CDR2 (germline): SGHNT, YENEEA. Deletions cut 3 bases from V and 4 bases from J, with 10 bases between. This CDR3 contains 13 residues. The CDR3 region has the DNA TGTGCCAGCAGCTTTACTTATGGTTACGAGCAGTACTTC. It encodes CASSFTYGYEQYF.

This sequence joins TRBV5-6 and TRBJ1-2, with 8 positions matching TRBD1. The CDR3 sequence is 18 residues long. CDR1 and CDR2 from the germline V gene are SGHDT and YYEEEE. The ends lost 1 base at V and 4 bases at J; junction bases unmatched: 15. The CDR3 DNA sequence: TGTGCCAGCAGCTTGAAGGCGGACAGGGTCAAGAGGTTCTATGGCTACACCTTC. Translating gives CASSLKADRVKRFYGYTF.

The chain is built from TRBV20-1 and TRBJ2-4, with 15 nucleotides matching TRBD2. V lost 4 bases, J lost 2 bases, and 3 bases stayed unmatched. This CDR3 has 16 amino acids. CDR1 is DFQATT and CDR2 is SNEGSKA in the germline V gene (reference sequence). The CDR3 sequence is CSAKGTSGRSKNIQYF. The CDR3 DNA follows: TGCAGTGCTAAAGGGACTAGCGGGAGGTCCAAAAACATTCAGTACTTC.

This clonotype was seen only a few times. CDR3 in DNA: TGTGCCAGTACTCCGGGACATTTAGGTGCCGGGGAGCTGTTTTTT. This encodes CASTPGHLGAGELFF. The chain has TRBV19 and TRBJ2-2, with a weak D call TRBD1 (6 bases). The CDR3 sequence is 15 residues long. Trimming shortened V by 7 bases and J by 6 bases, and 18 bases separated the two germline ends. Per the germline V gene, CDR1 is LNHDA and CDR2 is SQIVND (reference sequence).

The chain is built from TRBV27 and TRBJ1-2; D is possibly TRBD1 (5 bases). CDR1 and CDR2 from the germline V gene are MNHEY and SMNVEV (reference sequence). V was cut by 3 bases and J by 4 bases, with 12 bases left in between. There are 14 residues in the CDR3. This CDR3 is CASSLAGGAYGYTF. CDR3 coding DNA: TGTGCCAGCAGTTTGGCGGGGGGAGCCTATGGCTACACCTTC.